The 26 T cell receptor beta chains below all came from one sample that was sequenced in a study of vaccination and CD4 T cells after COVID-19. These TCRs are of unknown antigen specificity. The Oncomine TCR Beta short-read assay was applied to DNA of cultured CD4+ T cells. MiXCR, run by TCRdb on the PCR reads, gives a single entry per CDR3 protein. Of some 7,900 distinct CDR3 sequences in the sample, about 31% were seen once. Treatment here: roughly 10-day PBMC culture with coronavirus spike peptide pools or control peptides (ViraFEST assay). These CD4+ T cells came from an unexposed donor, sampled before the COVID-19 pandemic (2011-2018). Sequencing used CD4+ T cells from blood, cultured in vitro. The origin of the receptors is a human donor in good health.

The V gene is TRBV6-5, the J gene TRBJ1-1; D not resolved. CDR3 length equals 13 residues. V lost 2 bases, J lost 1 base, and 5 bases lay in between. Per the germline V gene, CDR1 is MNHEY and CDR2 is SVGAGI. The CDR3 nucleotides are TGTGCCAGCAGTTACGGTAGGAACACTGAAGCTTTCTTT. Amino acids: CASSYGRNTEAFF.

This rearrangement joins TRBV2 to TRBJ1-2, with a possible D match to TRBD1 (5 bases). V gave up 7 bases and J gave up 3 bases, with 12 bases separating them. The CDR3 loop spans 13 amino acids. The V gene's germline CDR1 is SNHLY and CDR2 FYNNEI. The CDR3 protein is CASNSGWDYGYTF. The CDR3 region has the DNA TGTGCCAGCAACTCAGGGTGGGACTATGGCTACACCTTC.

The chain links TRBV10-3 to TRBJ2-7; 12 bases match TRBD2. CDR1 is ENHRY and CDR2 is SYGVKD in the germline V gene. The CDR3 loop spans 14 amino acids. The ends lost 7 bases at V and 2 bases at J; junction bases unmatched: 3. The CDR3 nucleotides are TGTGCCATCACCAGGACTAGCGGGACCTACGAGCAGTACTTC. It translates to CAITRTSGTYEQYF.

This clonotype has just a few counts. The V and J genes are TRBV7-9 and TRBJ2-1; no clear D. The V end was cut by 5 bases, the J end by 6 bases, with 8 bases between. The CDR3 contains 12 residues. CDR1 is SEHNR, CDR2 FQNEAQ, per germline (reference sequence). In DNA, the CDR3 is TGTGCCAGCAGCCCCGCGGCCAATGAGCAGTTCTTC. Translation gives CASSPAANEQFF.

Written as DNA, the CDR3 is TGTGCCAGCAGCCCCCAAACCCGGTACACTGAAGCTTTCTTT. Encoded protein: CASSPQTRYTEAFF. The gene calls are TRBV6-1 and TRBJ1-1; D unclear. Germline V gene sequence: CDR1 MNHNS, CDR2 SASEGT. CDR3 length equals 14 residues. Trimming took 6 bases from V and 3 from J, leaving 14 bases between them.

The gene calls are TRBV18 and TRBJ1-6, with 9 bases that match TRBD1. The CDR3 is 15 residues long. Germline lookup yields CDR1 KGHSH and CDR2 LQKENI. V shed 0 bases and J 7 bases; nucleotides not matched to a gene: 1. The CDR3 sequence is CASSPPGTGNSPLHF. CDR3 DNA: TGTGCCAGCTCACCACCTGGGACAGGGAATTCACCCCTCCACTTT.

This clonotype was observed a handful of times. The genes are TRBV2 and TRBJ2-7; 10 nucleotides align to TRBD2. The CDR3 is 14 amino acids. Per the germline V gene, CDR1 is SNHLY and CDR2 is FYNNEI. V was clipped by 4 bases and J by 9 bases; unmatched bases: 9. CDR3 residues: CASSGSGGTTGQYF. CDR3 nucleotides: TGTGCCAGCAGTGGTAGCGGGGGGACCACCGGGCAGTACTTC.

This sequence joins TRBV20-1 and TRBJ2-1; 14 nucleotides agree with TRBD2. The germline CDR1 and CDR2 sequences are DFQATT and SNEGSKA (reference sequence). V gave up 5 bases and J gave up 9 bases; unmatched junction bases: 6. This CDR3 has 14 residues. CDR3 DNA: TGCAGTGCTCAGACTAGCGGGGGGGACAGTGAGCAGTTCTTC. It yields the protein CSAQTSGGDSEQFF.

This clonotype was detected a few times. This sequence joins TRBV6-1 and TRBJ1-6, with D unresolved. The CDR3 has 14 residues. Germline CDR1 is MNHNS and CDR2 is SASEGT. Between the trimmed V and J ends, which lost 9 bases and 1 base, there was a span of 10 bases. The CDR3: CASGWDSYNSPLHF. The CDR3 nucleotides are TGTGCCAGTGGTTGGGATTCCTATAATTCACCCCTCCACTTT.

V gene TRBV5-1 combines with J gene TRBJ2-7; D call uncertain. The CDR3 runs to 13 residues. Per the germline V gene, CDR1 is SGHRS and CDR2 is YFSETQ. V was cut by 4 bases and J by 7 bases, with 15 bases left in between. CDR3 protein: CASSPQVVSEQYF. DNA of the CDR3: TGCGCCAGCAGCCCCCAGGTCGTATCGGAGCAGTACTTC.

The chain employs TRBV20-1 and TRBJ1-1; TRBD1 might be the D (5 bases). The V end lost 5 bases, the J end lost 10 bases, and 26 bases lay between the germline ends. The CDR3 spans 15 residues. Germline V gene data show CDR1 as DFQATT and CDR2 as SNEGSKA (reference sequence). The CDR3 protein is CSAPGPVGGKWSAFF. As DNA, the CDR3 is TGCAGTGCTCCCGGTCCAGTCGGGGGGAAGTGGTCAGCTTTCTTT.

This clonotype was picked up a small number of times. The V call is TRBV29-1, the J call TRBJ1-1; possibly TRBD1 for D (6 bases). The CDR3 spans 13 residues. Germline V gene lookup returns CDR1 SQVTM and CDR2 ANQGSEA. Trimming took off 4 bases at V and 3 bases at J, with 12 bases between the two ends. The CDR3 reads CSVVGQDYTEAFF. CDR3 nucleotide sequence: TGCAGCGTTGTGGGACAAGATTACACTGAAGCTTTCTTT. Together with reference TRBV29-1 and TRBJ1-1, the CDR3 gives the full variable domain: SAVISQKPSRDICQRGTSLTIQCQVDSQVTMMFWYRQQPGQSLTLIATANQGSEATYESGFVIDKFPISRPNLTFSTLTVSNMSPEDSSIYLCSVVGQDYTEAFFGQGTRLTVV.

There are a few counts of this clonotype. The V call is TRBV11-2, the J call TRBJ2-5; D possibly corresponds to TRBD1 (5 bases). V was shortened by 1 base and J by 0 bases, with 9 bases between the two germline ends. This CDR3 is 15 amino acids long. Germline assignment: CDR1 SGHAT and CDR2 FQNNGV. The CDR3 loop reads CASSLATAYQETQYF. The CDR3 nucleotides are TGTGCCAGCAGCTTAGCGACAGCGTACCAAGAGACCCAGTACTTC.

The chain links TRBV7-2 to TRBJ2-5, with 9 bases that match TRBD2. From germline, CDR1 is SGHTA and CDR2 FQGNSA. The CDR3 length is 16 residues. Losses at the gene ends were 3 bases for V and 1 base for J; bases not matched to a gene: 6. The CDR3 here is CASSFQSGGLQETQYF. CDR3 coding DNA: TGTGCCAGCAGCTTCCAAAGCGGGGGGCTCCAAGAGACCCAGTACTTC.

This clonotype counts as medium-sized. The chain has TRBV20-1 and TRBJ1-1, with D perhaps TRBD1 (6 bases). The CDR3 is made up of 13 amino acids. Between the trimmed V and J ends, which lost 6 bases and 0 bases, there was a span of 11 bases. Germline CDR1 DFQATT, CDR2 SNEGSKA (reference sequence). CDR3 region: CSAPRQVNTEAFF. In DNA form, the CDR3 reads TGCAGTGCCCCTCGACAGGTGAACACTGAAGCTTTCTTT.

This clonotype was seen more than once but under ten times. The chain combines TRBV20-1 with TRBJ2-4; 13 bases match TRBD2. Germline values: CDR1 DFQATT, CDR2 SNEGSKA (reference sequence). The CDR3 spans 16 residues. With 5 bases clipped from V and 3 bases from J, the junction kept 7 bases outside the gene matches. The CDR3 here is CSAFGLAGAFKNIQYF. The CDR3 nucleotides are TGCAGTGCTTTCGGACTAGCGGGGGCGTTCAAAAACATTCAGTACTTC.

This clonotype was observed a handful of times. This chain uses TRBV6-1 with TRBJ1-2; 9 nucleotides match TRBD1. This CDR3 region has 13 residues. The germline V gene has CDR1 MNHNS and CDR2 SASEGT. V trimming: 7 bases; J trimming: 7 bases; junction bases outside the gene matches: 7. CDR3 nucleotides: TGTGCCAGCAAGGACAGGGGATTGAGTGGCTACACCTTC. Translation: CASKDRGLSGYTF.

The V gene is TRBV6-4, the J gene TRBJ2-2; no reliable D call. CDR3 length equals 13 residues. V dropped 4 bases and J dropped 1 base, with 4 bases sitting between them. Germline CDR1 and CDR2: MRHNA and SNTAGT. The CDR3 loop is CASSAGNTGELFF. As DNA, the CDR3 is TGTGCCAGCAGTGCAGGGAACACCGGGGAGCTGTTTTTT.

The chain has TRBV7-9 and TRBJ2-7, with a tentative D call TRBD1 (6 bases). The CDR3 covers 13 residues. Germline assignment: CDR1 SEHNR and CDR2 FQNEAQ (reference sequence). The V gene lost 5 bases and the J gene lost 4 bases, with 12 bases spanning the gap. CDR3: CASSTGKRYEQYF. The DNA for the CDR3 is TGTGCCAGCAGCACAGGGAAACGGTACGAGCAGTACTTC.

V is TRBV10-1 and J is TRBJ1-1; D not certain. V dropped 7 bases and J dropped 1 base, with 16 bases sitting between them. The CDR3 is made up of 15 amino acids. Germline CDR1 reads WNHNN; CDR2 reads SYGVQD (reference sequence). The CDR3 region is CASTRSLTENTEAFF. For the CDR3, the DNA is TGCGCCAGCACTCGGTCCTTAACAGAGAACACTGAAGCTTTCTTT.

The chain is built from TRBV24-1 and TRBJ2-2, with 12 bases lining up with TRBD1. The CDR3 totals 16 residues. Trimming took 4 bases from V and 8 from J; bases not matched to a gene: 7. The germline CDR1 and CDR2 sequences are KGHDR and SFDVKD. CDR3 nucleotide sequence: TGTGCCACCAGTGAACCGGGACAGGGGGCTTTGGGGGAGCTGTTTTTT. Its protein is CATSEPGQGALGELFF.

This chain joins TRBV7-2 and TRBJ1-2; unclear D gene. The CDR3 has 8 amino acids. Per germline, CDR1 SGHTA and CDR2 FQGNSA. Trimming removed 3 bases at V and 12 bases at J, with 2 bases between. The CDR3 spells CASSLNTF. In DNA form, the CDR3 reads TGTGCCAGCAGCTTGAACACCTTC.

The CDR3 loop is CASSSPRGNGDRLGPNEQFF. The CDR3 DNA sequence: TGTGCCAGCAGCTCCCCTCGGGGGAATGGGGACAGATTGGGCCCCAATGAGCAGTTCTTC. The chain links TRBV6-1 to TRBJ2-1; perhaps TRBD1 as D (7 bases). The CDR3 has 20 residues. V dropped 6 bases and J dropped 6 bases, with 33 bases sitting between them. Germline lookup yields CDR1 MNHNS and CDR2 SASEGT.

The sample holds a few counts of this clonotype. The V call is TRBV25-1, the J call TRBJ2-3; D might be TRBD2 (6 bases). This CDR3 comprises 15 residues. The V end was cut by 2 bases, the J end by 6 bases, with 15 bases between. Germline CDR1 MGHDK, CDR2 SYGVNS. The CDR3 DNA reads TGTGCCAGCAGTGAAAAGGGGCTAGCGTGGGATACGCAGTATTTT. It codes for CASSEKGLAWDTQYF.

Concerning this clonotype: A read error may produce the germline difference seen at one junction end. The chain employs TRBV20-1 and TRBJ2-2; perhaps TRBD2 as D (5 bases). CDR3 length: 13 amino acids. The germline V gene has CDR1 DFQATT and CDR2 SNEGSKA (reference sequence). CDR3 sequence (DNA): TGCAGTGCCAAACCTACTGCGACCGGGGAGCCGTTTTTT. As protein: CSAKPTATGEPFF.

Comment on this clonotype: One end of the junction varies from germline; a read error may be responsible. The rearrangement uses TRBV12-5 and TRBJ2-7; TRBD2 might be the D (6 bases). The CDR3 sequence is 14 residues long. The germline CDR1 and CDR2 sequences are LGHNT and FRNRAP. The CDR3 loop reads CVSGVGGATGEQYF. The CDR3 DNA follows: TGTGTTAGTGGCGTTGGCGGGGCTACGGGAGAGCAGTACTTC.